This record looks at one T cell receptor (beta chain) sequence and its context. The data were taken from a study of blood T cell repertoires in COVID-19. Study-wide context: T cells, B-cell-depleted T cells, or PBMCs supplied cDNA or gDNA.

Profiled with immunoSEQ multiplex PCR; TCRdb holds only in-frame clones, not every one. Among roughly 700,000 clones listed, about nine tenths were seen once. Germline V gene data show CDR1 as SGDLS and CDR2 as YYNGEE. Trimming shortened V by 4 bases and J by 4 bases, and 8 bases separated the two germline ends. CDR3 length: 12 residues. Material: peripheral blood. This chain connects TRBV9 to TRBJ1-2; D is ambiguous. The receptor comes from a woman aged 18-29 years with acute or convalescent COVID-19. The DNA of the CDR3 is TGTGCCAGCAGCCCCGGGGTCTATGGCTACACCTTC. Amino acids: CASSPGVYGYTF.